This T cell receptor (beta chain) is drawn from a study of neoadjuvant anti-PD-1 for oral cavity cancer. Background on the study: Patients mostly received three to four biweekly nivolumab doses at 3 mg/kg before surgery. Points from the study as a whole: Non-responders to neoadjuvant nivolumab had significantly more clonal PBMC T cells than responders.

The protocol was immunoSEQ multiplex PCR, while the TCRdb copy is restricted to in-frame clones and leaves out a portion. The sample holds over 65,000 clones, 70% to 90% seen once. Germline CDR1 MNHEY, CDR2 SMNVEV (reference sequence). This CDR3 comprises 15 residues. V was cut by 5 bases and J by 5 bases, with 18 bases left in between. Indicated time point: after neoadjuvant nivolumab, at surgical resection. Patients were newly diagnosed with stage II-IVA oral cavity squamous cell carcinoma without prior systemic or radiation treatment. This clone turned up a few times. Its antigen is not known. Sequenced material: PBMCs, taken after nivolumab (anti-PD-1) treatment. This sequence originates from a person between 35 and 79 years old with oral cavity squamous cell carcinoma. The chain is built from TRBV27 and TRBJ1-1, with D uncertain. The CDR3 bases are TGTGCCAGCAGTCGAGTACCGATAAGGAGGACTGAAGCTTTCTTT. Its protein product is CASSRVPIRRTEAFF.